Below are 24 T cell receptor beta chains sequenced from a single sample in a study of chemoradiotherapy in HPV16-positive cancers. Libraries were prepared by immunoSEQ multiplex PCR; TCRdb keeps only in-frame clonotypes and omits some of them. The table has 20,000 to 30,000 clones, less than 95% seen once. This sample was gathered from a patient who underwent chemoradiotherapy. Receptors were obtained from a human donor with HPV-associated anogenital cancer.

The chain links TRBV2 to TRBJ2-4; 10 nucleotides line up with TRBD1. J lost 6 bases, V lost 7 bases, and 12 bases had no gene match. Germline CDR1 reads SNHLY; CDR2 reads FYNNEI. The CDR3 is made up of 16 amino acids. The CDR3 loop reads CASTPRDRGVGNIQYF. The CDR3 nucleotides are TGTGCCAGCACCCCGAGGGACAGGGGAGTTGGAAACATTCAGTACTTC.

This chain connects TRBV23-1 to TRBJ2-5; tentatively, D is TRBD1 (6 bases). TRBV23-1 is an ORF; its function is uncertain. There are 15 residues in the CDR3. With 6 bases removed from V and 4 bases from J, the gap between germline ends came to 18 bases. CDR3 DNA sequence: TGCGCCAGCAGGCGACTCCGGGACACGAGAGAGACCCAGTACTTC. As protein: CASRRLRDTRETQYF.

The gene calls are TRBV6-1 and TRBJ2-5, with 8 bases identical to TRBD2. V shed 8 bases and J 5 bases; nucleotides not matched to a gene: 10. Germline V gives CDR1 MNHNS, CDR2 SASEGT. This CDR3 has 14 amino acids. The CDR3 loop is CASFRYGGEETQYF. The CDR3 coding sequence is TGTGCCAGCTTCAGATACGGGGGGGAGGAGACCCAGTACTTC.

This sequence joins TRBV1 and TRBJ2-5; the table gives TRBD1 as D, unverified against the DNA. TRBV1 is a documented pseudogene. The CDR3 extends over 17 amino acids. CDR3 nucleotide sequence: TGCACCAGCAGCCAAGGGAACCGGGACAGGGACCACGAGACCCAGTACTTC. It translates to CTSSQGNRDRDHETQYF.

This clone is a singleton in its sample. The J gene is TRBJ2-1, the V gene TRBV28; D is undetermined. The CDR3 is 13 residues long. Germline V gene sequence: CDR1 MDHEN, CDR2 SYDVKM. Trimming shortened V by 6 bases and J by 9 bases, and 15 bases separated the two germline ends. In DNA, the CDR3 is TGTGCCAGCAGGGCCCTCCACTCTGGTGAGCAGTTCTTC. Amino acids: CASRALHSGEQFF.

The chain is built from TRBV5-3 and TRBJ2-7; 10 bases are a match to TRBD1. TRBV5-3 is filed as an ORF, its function uncertain. The CDR3 spans 17 residues. Losses at the gene ends were 2 bases for V and 3 bases for J; bases not matched to a gene: 11. CDR3 residues: CARSLSLGQGYCYEQYF. The CDR3 DNA reads as TGTGCCAGAAGCTTAAGCCTGGGACAGGGGTATTGCTACGAGCAGTACTTC.

This sequence joins TRBV5-1 and TRBJ1-2, with D maybe TRBD1 (6 bases). Per germline, CDR1 SGHRS and CDR2 YFSETQ. V was clipped by 9 bases and J by 3 bases, with 15 bases between them. CDR3 size: 13 residues. In DNA form, the CDR3 reads TGCGCCACCTCCAAGGAGGGGGACTATGGCTACACCTTC. Residues: CATSKEGDYGYTF.

The chain recombines TRBV7-9 with TRBJ1-1, with TRBD1 matching over 7 bases. Germline lookup yields CDR1 SEHNR and CDR2 FQNEAQ (reference sequence). With V trimmed by 0 bases and J by 0 bases, 7 bases remained unmatched. CDR3 length: 17 residues. This CDR3 reads CASSLAYLQGMNTEAFF. The CDR3 nucleotides are TGTGCCAGCAGCTTAGCCTACCTACAGGGGATGAACACTGAAGCTTTCTTT.

J is TRBJ2-7 and V is TRBV5-1, with a tentative D call TRBD2 (6 bases). This CDR3 has 14 amino acids. V was shortened by 1 base and J by 1 base, with 9 bases between the two germline ends. Germline V gene sequence: CDR1 SGHRS, CDR2 YFSETQ. Here the CDR3 DNA reads TGCGCCAGCAGCTTGAGGAGGGGTTCCTACGAGCAGTACTTC. It is translated as CASSLRRGSYEQYF.

This rearrangement joins TRBV27 to TRBJ2-2; tentative D call: TRBD1 (6 bases). Germline CDR1 and CDR2: MNHEY and SMNVEV (reference sequence). The length of the CDR3 is 17 residues. Trimming left V 5 bases short and J 5 bases short, with 21 bases between. The CDR3 loop is CASSPDSGKIRTGELFF. CDR3 nucleotides: TGTGCCAGCAGTCCGGACAGCGGCAAAATACGAACCGGGGAGCTGTTTTTT.

V usage is TRBV10-1 and J usage is TRBJ2-7; 12 positions match TRBD2. This CDR3 comprises 16 residues. Trimming took 9 bases from V and 4 from J; bases not matched to a gene: 13. CDR1 WNHNN and CDR2 SYGVQD come from the germline V gene (reference sequence). CDR3 sequence reads: CARGEGLAGKNYEQYF. Here the CDR3 DNA reads TGCGCCAGGGGTGAAGGACTAGCGGGAAAAAATTACGAGCAGTACTTC.

This rearrangement joins TRBV19 to TRBJ1-1, with D perhaps TRBD1 (5 bases). This CDR3 has 14 amino acids. V was cut by 3 bases and J by 3 bases, with 11 bases left in between. Germline-derived CDR1 and CDR2 are LNHDA and SQIVND (reference sequence). The CDR3 loop is CASSIGRAYTEAFF. The CDR3 region has the DNA TGTGCCAGTAGTATCGGCAGGGCCTACACTGAAGCTTTCTTT. Complete variable domain (other parts from reference TRBV19 and TRBJ1-1): DGGITQSPKYLFRKEGQNVTLSCEQNLNHDAMYWYRQDPGQGLRLIYYSQIVNDFQKGDIAEGYSVSREKKESFPLTVTSAQKNPTAFYLCASSIGRAYTEAFFGQGTRLTVV.

The chain recombines TRBV5-1 with TRBJ2-3; 9 nucleotides align to TRBD2. The length of the CDR3 is 16 residues. V was clipped by 2 bases and J by 2 bases; unmatched bases: 6. Looked up from germline, CDR1 is SGHRS and CDR2 is YFSETQ. CDR3 DNA: TGCGCCAGCAGCTTTGCGTCTAGCGGGGCCACAGATACGCAGTATTTT. Amino acid sequence: CASSFASSGATDTQYF.

The V call is TRBV10-3, the J call TRBJ1-1; D possibly corresponds to TRBD1 (6 bases). Germline values: CDR1 ENHRY, CDR2 SYGVKD. Trimming left V 3 bases short and J 1 base short, with 9 bases between. The CDR3 covers 14 residues. Here the CDR3 DNA reads TGTGCCATCAGTGAATTACAGGGGAACACTGAAGCTTTCTTT. Its protein product is CAISELQGNTEAFF.

The V gene is TRBV7-6, the J gene TRBJ2-3; unclear D gene. V was pared by 1 base and J by 5 bases, with 4 bases between. This CDR3 region has 12 residues. Germline V gene lookup returns CDR1 SGHVS and CDR2 FNYEAQ. In DNA, the CDR3 is TGTGCCAGCAGCTTAGTTGGAGATACGCAGTATTTT. This gives the protein CASSLVGDTQYF.

The chain combines TRBV27 with TRBJ1-1; the D gene is possibly TRBD1 (5 bases). The CDR3 is made up of 16 amino acids. The germline gives CDR1 MNHEY, CDR2 SMNVEV (reference sequence). Between the trimmed V and J ends, which lost 3 bases and 0 bases, there was a span of 14 bases. Written as DNA, the CDR3 is TGTGCCAGCAGTTTCCGACCCTCGGGGGTGAACACTGAAGCTTTCTTT. Its protein is CASSFRPSGVNTEAFF.

V is TRBV18 and J is TRBJ2-3; 8 bases fit TRBD2. Germline CDR1 and CDR2: KGHSH and LQKENI. The V segment lost 5 bases and the J segment 0 bases; nucleotides outside the gene matches: 7. The CDR3 loop spans 16 amino acids. The CDR3 DNA sequence: TGTGCCAGCTCAGCTAGCGGGTGGACTAGCACAGATACGCAGTATTTT. It is translated as CASSASGWTSTDTQYF. Full variable domain (outside the CDR3, taken from reference TRBV18 and TRBJ2-3): NAGVMQNPRHLVRRRGQEARLRCSPMKGHSHVYWYRQLPEEGLKFMVYLQKENIIDESGMPKERFSAEFPKEGPSILRIQQVVRGDSAAYFCASSASGWTSTDTQYFGPGTRLTVL.

The table lists this clone with a few counts. The chain recombines TRBV18 with TRBJ1-1; no firm D call. This CDR3 comprises 13 residues. V dropped 3 bases and J dropped 3 bases, with 8 bases sitting between them. Germline CDR1 KGHSH, CDR2 LQKENI. The CDR3 nucleotides read TGTGCCAGCTCACCGCTGGTGGACACTGAAGCTTTCTTT. It is translated as CASSPLVDTEAFF.

This clone was counted a few times. The sample contains more than one DNA sequence encoding this CDR3. As DNA, the CDR3 is TGTGCCAGCAGTCCTGGACAGAACTACGAGCAGTACTTC. It codes for CASSPGQNYEQYF. The rearrangement links TRBV27 to TRBJ2-7; possibly TRBD1 for D (6 bases). Trimming took 5 bases from V and 3 from J, leaving 11 bases between them. CDR3 length: 13 amino acids. In germline, CDR1 is MNHEY, CDR2 SMNVEV (reference sequence).

The gene calls are TRBV28 and TRBJ1-1, with a possible D match to TRBD1 (6 bases). Germline loops: CDR1 MDHEN, CDR2 SYDVKM. Trimming took 7 bases from V and 3 from J, leaving 12 bases between them. CDR3 size: 13 residues. CDR3: CASIGQLDTEAFF. In nucleotides, the CDR3 is TGTGCCAGCATAGGACAGCTTGACACTGAAGCTTTCTTT.

This clone appeared a few times. The CDR3: CASSERGRQGTGELFF. Written as DNA, the CDR3 is TGTGCCAGCAGTGAAAGAGGGAGACAGGGGACCGGGGAGCTGTTTTTT. V usage is TRBV2 and J usage is TRBJ2-2; 8 bases are a match to TRBD1. This CDR3 region has 16 residues. Germline values: CDR1 SNHLY, CDR2 FYNNEI. Trimming at V came to 2 bases and at J to 5 bases, leaving 7 bases not matched to a gene.

The chain employs TRBV6-5 and TRBJ1-2; TRBD1 aligns across 8 bases. J lost 7 bases, V lost 2 bases, and 3 bases had no gene match. Germline loops: CDR1 MNHEY, CDR2 SVGAGI. The CDR3 length is 13 residues. CDR3 region: CASSYPGQGGYTF. CDR3 coding DNA: TGTGCCAGCAGTTACCCCGGACAGGGTGGCTACACCTTC.

J is TRBJ2-5 and V is TRBV30; 9 positions agree with TRBD2. Germline assignment: CDR1 GTSNPN and CDR2 SVGIG (reference sequence). The V segment lost 3 bases and the J segment 4 bases; nucleotides outside the gene matches: 3. CDR3 length: 13 residues. This CDR3 is CAWSLSGGETQYF. The CDR3 DNA follows: TGTGCCTGGAGCCTTAGCGGGGGAGAGACCCAGTACTTC.

The chain recombines TRBV10-2 with TRBJ1-5, with 9 bases identical to TRBD1. CDR1 is WSHSY, CDR2 SAAADI, per germline. The junction had 1 base not matched to a gene; V was cut back by 6 bases and J by 4 bases. This CDR3 is 13 amino acids long. The CDR3 sequence is CASRGTGNQPQHF. The CDR3 bases are TGCGCCAGCAGAGGGACAGGGAATCAGCCCCAGCATTTT.